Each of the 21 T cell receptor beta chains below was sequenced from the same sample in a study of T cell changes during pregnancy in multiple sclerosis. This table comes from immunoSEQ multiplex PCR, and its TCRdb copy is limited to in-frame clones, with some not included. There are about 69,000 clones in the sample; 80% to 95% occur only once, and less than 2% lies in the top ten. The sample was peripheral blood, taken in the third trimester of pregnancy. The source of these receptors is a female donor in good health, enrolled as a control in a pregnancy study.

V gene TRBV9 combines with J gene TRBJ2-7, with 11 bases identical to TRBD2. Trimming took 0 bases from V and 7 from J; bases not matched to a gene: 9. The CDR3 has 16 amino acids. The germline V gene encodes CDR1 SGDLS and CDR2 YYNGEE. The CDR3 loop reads CASSVVPTSGTREQYF. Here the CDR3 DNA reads TGTGCCAGCAGCGTAGTCCCGACTAGCGGGACCAGGGAGCAGTACTTC.

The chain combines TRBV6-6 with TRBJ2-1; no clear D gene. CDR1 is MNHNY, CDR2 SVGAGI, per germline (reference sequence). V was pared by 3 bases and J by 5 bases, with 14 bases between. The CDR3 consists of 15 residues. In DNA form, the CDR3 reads TGTGCCAGCAGTTATATGGGCTCCGACAACAATGAGCAGTTCTTC. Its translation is CASSYMGSDNNEQFF.

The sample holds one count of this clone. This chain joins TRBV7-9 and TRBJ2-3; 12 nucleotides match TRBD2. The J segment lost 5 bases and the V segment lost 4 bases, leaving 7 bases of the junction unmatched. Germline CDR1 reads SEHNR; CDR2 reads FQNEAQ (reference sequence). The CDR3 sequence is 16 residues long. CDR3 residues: CASSSLAGGERDTQYF. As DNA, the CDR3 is TGTGCCAGCAGCTCCCTAGCGGGGGGGGAACGAGATACGCAGTATTTT.

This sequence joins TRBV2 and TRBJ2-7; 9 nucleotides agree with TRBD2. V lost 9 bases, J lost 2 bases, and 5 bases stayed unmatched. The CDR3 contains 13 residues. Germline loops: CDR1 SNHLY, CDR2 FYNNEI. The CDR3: CARGASGAYEQYF. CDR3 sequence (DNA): TGTGCCAGGGGGGCTAGCGGGGCCTACGAGCAGTACTTC.

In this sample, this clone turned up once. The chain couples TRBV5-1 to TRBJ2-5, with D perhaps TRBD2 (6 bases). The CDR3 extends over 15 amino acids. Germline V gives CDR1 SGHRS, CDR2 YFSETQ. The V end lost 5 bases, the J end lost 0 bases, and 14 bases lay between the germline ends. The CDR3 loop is CASSTNSGNQETQYF. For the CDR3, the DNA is TGCGCCAGCAGTACGAATAGCGGAAACCAAGAGACCCAGTACTTC.

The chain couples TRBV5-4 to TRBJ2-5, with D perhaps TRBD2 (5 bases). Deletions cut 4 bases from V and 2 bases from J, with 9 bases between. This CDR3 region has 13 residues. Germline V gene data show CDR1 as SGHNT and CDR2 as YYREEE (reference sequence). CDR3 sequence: CASSRTLQETQYF. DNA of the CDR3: TGTGCCAGCAGCCGGACTTTACAAGAGACCCAGTACTTC.

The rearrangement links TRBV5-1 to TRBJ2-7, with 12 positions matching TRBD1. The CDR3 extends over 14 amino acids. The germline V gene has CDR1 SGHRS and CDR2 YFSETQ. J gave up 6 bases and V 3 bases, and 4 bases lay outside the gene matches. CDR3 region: CASSWDRGRGEQYF. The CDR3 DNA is TGCGCCAGCAGCTGGGACAGGGGGCGAGGCGAGCAGTACTTC.

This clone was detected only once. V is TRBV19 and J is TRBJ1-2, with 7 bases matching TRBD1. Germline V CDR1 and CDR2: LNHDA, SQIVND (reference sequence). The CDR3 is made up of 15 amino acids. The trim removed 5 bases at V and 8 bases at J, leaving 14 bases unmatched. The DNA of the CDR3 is TGTGCCAGTAGTCCTACAGGGGTCTGGTCGAGAGGCTACACCTTC. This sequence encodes CASSPTGVWSRGYTF. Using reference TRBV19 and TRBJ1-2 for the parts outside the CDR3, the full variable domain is DGGITQSPKYLFRKEGQNVTLSCEQNLNHDAMYWYRQDPGQGLRLIYYSQIVNDFQKGDIAEGYSVSREKKESFPLTVTSAQKNPTAFYLCASSPTGVWSRGYTFGSGTRLTVV.

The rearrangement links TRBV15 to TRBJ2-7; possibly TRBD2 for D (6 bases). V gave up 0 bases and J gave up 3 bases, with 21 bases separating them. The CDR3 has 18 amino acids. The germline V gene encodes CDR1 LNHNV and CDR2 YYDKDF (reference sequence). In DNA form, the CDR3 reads TGTGCCACCAGCAGAGATGGAGCAGGGACTTTCCTCCTCTACGAGCAGTACTTC. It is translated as CATSRDGAGTFLLYEQYF.

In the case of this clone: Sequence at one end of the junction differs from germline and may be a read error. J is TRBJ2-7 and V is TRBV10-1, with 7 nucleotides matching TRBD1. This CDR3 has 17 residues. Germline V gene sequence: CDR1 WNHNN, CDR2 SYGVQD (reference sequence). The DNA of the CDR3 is TGCGCCAGCAGTGAGAGCTCCGGGACAGTAATTTCCTCCGAGCAGTACTTC. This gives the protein CASSESSGTVISSEQYF.

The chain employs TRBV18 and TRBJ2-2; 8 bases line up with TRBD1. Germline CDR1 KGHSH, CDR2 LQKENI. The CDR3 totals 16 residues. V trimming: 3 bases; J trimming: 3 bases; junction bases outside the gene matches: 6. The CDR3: CASSPGQGPYTGELFF. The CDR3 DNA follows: TGTGCCAGCTCACCCGGACAGGGCCCTTACACCGGGGAGCTGTTTTTT.

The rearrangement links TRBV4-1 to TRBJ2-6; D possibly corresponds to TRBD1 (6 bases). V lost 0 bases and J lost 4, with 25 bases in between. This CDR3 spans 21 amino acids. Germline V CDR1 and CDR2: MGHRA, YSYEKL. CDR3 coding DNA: TGCGCCAGCAGCCAAGATAGGTTCGGTCAGGGGATTGTCGGGGGGGCCAACGTCCTGACTTTC. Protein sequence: CASSQDRFGQGIVGGANVLTF.

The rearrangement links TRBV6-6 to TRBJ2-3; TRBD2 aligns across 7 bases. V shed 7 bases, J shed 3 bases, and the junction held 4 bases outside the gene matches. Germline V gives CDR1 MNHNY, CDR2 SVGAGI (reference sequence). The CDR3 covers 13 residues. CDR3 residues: CASNGGETDTQYF. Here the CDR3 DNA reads TGTGCCAGCAATGGGGGGGAAACAGATACGCAGTATTTT.

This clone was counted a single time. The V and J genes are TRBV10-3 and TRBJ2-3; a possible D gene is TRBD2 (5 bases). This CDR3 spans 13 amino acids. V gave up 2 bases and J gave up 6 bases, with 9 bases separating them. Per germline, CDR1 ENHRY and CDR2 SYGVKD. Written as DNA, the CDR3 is TGTGCCATCAGTGAGGGGAGCCATGATACGCAGTATTTT. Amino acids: CAISEGSHDTQYF.

CDR3 residues: CASSILAVTYNEQFF. CDR3 nucleotides: TGTGCCAGCAGCATCCTAGCGGTAACCTACAATGAGCAGTTCTTC. V gene TRBV7-9 combines with J gene TRBJ2-1; 7 positions match TRBD2. Germline loops: CDR1 SEHNR, CDR2 FQNEAQ (reference sequence). The CDR3 sequence is 15 residues long. Trimming at V came to 5 bases and at J to 2 bases, leaving 6 bases not matched to a gene.

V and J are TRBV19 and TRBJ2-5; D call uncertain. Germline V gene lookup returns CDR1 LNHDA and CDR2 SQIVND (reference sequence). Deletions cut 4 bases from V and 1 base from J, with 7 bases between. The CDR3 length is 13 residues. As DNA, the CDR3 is TGTGCCAGTAGTACGGTCGCCCAAGAGACCCAGTACTTC. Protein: CASSTVAQETQYF.

CDR3 DNA sequence: TGTGCCAGCAGTTTATACATCCTGGACAGGGGCCCGACTCCCAATCAGCCCCAGCATTTT. It specifies CASSLYILDRGPTPNQPQHF. The chain is built from TRBV28 and TRBJ1-5, with TRBD1 matching over 9 bases. This CDR3 is built from 20 residues. Unmatched junction bases numbered 16, after V lost 1 base and J lost 3 bases. Germline CDR1 MDHEN, CDR2 SYDVKM.

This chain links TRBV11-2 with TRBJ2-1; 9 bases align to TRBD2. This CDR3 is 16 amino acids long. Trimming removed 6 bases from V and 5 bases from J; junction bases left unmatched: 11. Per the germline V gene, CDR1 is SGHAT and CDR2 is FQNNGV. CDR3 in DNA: TGTGCCAGCAGTCACCTCCGACTAGCGGAGAACAATGAGCAGTTCTTC. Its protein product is CASSHLRLAENNEQFF.

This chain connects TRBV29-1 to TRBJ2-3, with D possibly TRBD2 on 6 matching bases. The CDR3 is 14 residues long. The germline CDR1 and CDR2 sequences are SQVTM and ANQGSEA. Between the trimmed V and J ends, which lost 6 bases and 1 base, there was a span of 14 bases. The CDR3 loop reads CSVKWGVGTDTQYF. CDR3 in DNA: TGCAGCGTCAAATGGGGGGTGGGCACAGATACGCAGTATTTT.

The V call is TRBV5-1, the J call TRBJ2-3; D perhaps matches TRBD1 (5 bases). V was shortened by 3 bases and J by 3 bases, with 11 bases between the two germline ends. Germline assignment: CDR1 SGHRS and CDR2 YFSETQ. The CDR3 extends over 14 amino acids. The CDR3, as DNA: TGCGCCAGCAGCTGGTCCGACAGAACAGATACGCAGTATTTT. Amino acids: CASSWSDRTDTQYF. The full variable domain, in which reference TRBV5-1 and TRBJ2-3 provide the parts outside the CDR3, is KAGVTQTPRYLIKTRGQQVTLSCSPISGHRSVSWYQQTPGQGLQFLFEYFSETQRNKGNFPGRFSGRQFSNSRSEMNVSTLELGDSALYLCASSWSDRTDTQYFGPGTRLTVL.

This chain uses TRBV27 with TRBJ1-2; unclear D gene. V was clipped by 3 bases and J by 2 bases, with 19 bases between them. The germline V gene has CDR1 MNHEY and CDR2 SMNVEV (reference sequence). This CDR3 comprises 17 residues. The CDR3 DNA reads TGTGCCAGCAGTTTGTTCGGGCAGCTCAGCGGGAACTATGGCTACACCTTC. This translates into CASSLFGQLSGNYGYTF.